The entry below describes one TCR beta chain. Data came from immunoSEQ multiplex PCR; TCRdb stores just in-frame clones and leaves some out. The sample lists some 98,000 clones; around 82% were seen once. The CDR3 consists of 15 residues. CDR1 and CDR2 from the germline V gene are SGHAT and FQNNGV. The V end lost 1 base, the J end lost 2 bases, and 12 bases lay between the germline ends. The sample comes from a study of blood T cell repertoires in COVID-19. This TCR was recovered from a man in his sixties or seventies with active or convalescent COVID-19. The rearrangement uses TRBV11-2 and TRBJ2-7, with D perhaps TRBD2 (6 bases). The specimen sequenced was peripheral blood. CDR3: CASSLGLGLTYEQYF. The CDR3 DNA follows: TGTGCCAGCAGCTTAGGGCTTGGACTAACCTACGAGCAGTACTTC.